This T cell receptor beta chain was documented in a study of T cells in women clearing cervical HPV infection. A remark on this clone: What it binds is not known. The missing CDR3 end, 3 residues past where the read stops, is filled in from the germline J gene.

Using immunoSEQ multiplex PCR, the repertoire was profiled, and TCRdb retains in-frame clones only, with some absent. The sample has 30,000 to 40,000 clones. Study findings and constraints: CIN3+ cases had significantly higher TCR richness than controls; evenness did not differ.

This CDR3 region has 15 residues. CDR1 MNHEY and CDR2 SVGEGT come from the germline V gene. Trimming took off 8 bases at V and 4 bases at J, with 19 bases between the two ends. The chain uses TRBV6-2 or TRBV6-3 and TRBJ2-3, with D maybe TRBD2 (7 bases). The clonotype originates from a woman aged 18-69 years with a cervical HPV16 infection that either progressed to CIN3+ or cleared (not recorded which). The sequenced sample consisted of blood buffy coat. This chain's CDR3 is CASSLRGGWSDTQYF. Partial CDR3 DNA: TGTGCCAGCTCATTGAGGGGGGGCTGGTCAGATACG.